This is a list of T cell receptor beta chains from one sample in a study of blood T cell repertoires in COVID-19. TCRdb's copy holds only in-frame clones and misses some; the assay was immunoSEQ multiplex PCR. The data contain 300,000 to 350,000 clones, about 90% of them singletons. The material sequenced was peripheral blood. These receptors came from a man younger than 35 with active or convalescent COVID-19. CDR3s include the opening cysteine and the closing phenylalanine or tryptophan. The D gene is left open where the match is weak. Rows give clone size only sometimes, using once, few, many, or a class for an expanded clone.

14	TRBV7-3	TRBJ2-3	.	.	CASQQGPDTDTQYF	TGTGCCAGCCAACAGGGTCCGGACACAGATACGCAGTATTTT
17	TRBV11-2	TRBJ2-3	.	TRBD2	CASSPPRTSASTDTQYF	TGTGCCAGCAGCCCTCCGCGGACTAGCGCGAGCACAGATACGCAGTATTTT
14	TRBV14	TRBJ1-3	once	.	CASSPTYSGNTIYF	TGTGCCAGCAGCCCCACCTATTCTGGAAACACCATATATTTT
15	TRBV2	TRBJ1-4	.	TRBD1	CASSRDRPTNEKLFF	TGTGCCAGCAGTCGGGACAGACCAACTAATGAAAAACTGTTTTTT
15	TRBV7-9	TRBJ1-6	.	.	CASSPPGQWNSPLHF	TGTGCCAGCAGCCCACCGGGACAATGGAATTCACCCCTCCACTTT
15	TRBV27	TRBJ2-7	.	TRBD2	CASSFGGGGPYEQYF	TGTGCCAGCAGTTTTGGTGGCGGGGGGCCGTACGAGCAGTACTTC
16	TRBV18	TRBJ2-7	.	.	CASSPQVGSAPYEQYF	TGTGCCAGCTCCCCCCAGGTGGGCAGTGCGCCCTACGAGCAGTACTTC
15	TRBV11-2	TRBJ1-1	.	.	CASSFSQGGFTEAFF	TGTGCCAGCAGCTTCTCTCAGGGTGGGTTCACTGAAGCTTTCTTT
16	TRBV5-4	TRBJ1-3	.	.	CASSLEGVRSGNTIYF	TGTGCCAGCAGCTTGGAGGGAGTGCGATCTGGAAACACCATATATTTT
13	TRBV19	TRBJ1-2	.	.	CASRIRGNLGYTF	TGTGCCAGTAGAATAAGGGGGAATTTGGGCTACACCTTC
12	TRBV2	TRBJ2-1	.	.	CASKTVYNEQFF	TGTGCCAGCAAAACAGTATACAATGAGCAGTTCTTC
16	TRBV4-1	TRBJ1-2	once	.	CASSQGSLLADYGYTF	TGCGCCAGCAGCCAAGGCTCACTGCTAGCAGACTATGGCTACACCTTC
16	TRBV4-1	TRBJ2-3	many	.	CASSQVAVGFTDTQYF	TGCGCCAGCAGCCAAGTAGCGGTAGGGTTCACAGATACGCAGTATTTT
14	TRBV6-2/TRBV6-3	TRBJ1-4	.	.	CASSYWRRGEKLFF	TGTGCCAGCAGTTACTGGAGACGGGGTGAAAAACTGTTTTTT